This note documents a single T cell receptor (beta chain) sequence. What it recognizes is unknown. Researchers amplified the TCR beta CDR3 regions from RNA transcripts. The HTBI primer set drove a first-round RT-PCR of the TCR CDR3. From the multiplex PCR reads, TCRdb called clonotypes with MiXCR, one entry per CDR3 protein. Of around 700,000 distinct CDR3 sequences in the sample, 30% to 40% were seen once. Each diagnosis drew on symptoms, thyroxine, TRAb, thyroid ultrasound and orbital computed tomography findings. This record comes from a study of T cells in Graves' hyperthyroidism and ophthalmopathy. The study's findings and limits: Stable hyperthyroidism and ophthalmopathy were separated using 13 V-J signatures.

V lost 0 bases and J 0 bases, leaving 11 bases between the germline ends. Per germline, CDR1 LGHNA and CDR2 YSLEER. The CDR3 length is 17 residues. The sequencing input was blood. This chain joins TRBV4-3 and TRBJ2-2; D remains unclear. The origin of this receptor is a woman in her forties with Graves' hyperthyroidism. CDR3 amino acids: CASSQDLVGTNTGELFF. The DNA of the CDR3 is TGCGCCAGCAGCCAAGATCTTGTGGGCACGAACACCGGGGAGCTGTTTTTT.